Below, 14 T cell receptor beta chains from the same sample are listed, as sequenced in a study of T cells in Graves' hyperthyroidism and ophthalmopathy. Amplified TCR beta CDR3 regions derived from RNA transcripts. The HTBI set primed first-round TCR CDR3 RT-PCR. TCRdb called the multiplex PCR reads again in MiXCR, with one record for every CDR3 protein. The sample lists around 600,000 distinct CDR3 sequences; 45% were seen once. Sequenced: peripheral blood or thyroid tissue (not recorded which). The origin of the receptors is an adult man with Graves' disease, either hyperthyroidism or ophthalmopathy (not recorded which).

The chain has TRBV2 and TRBJ2-5, with 8 bases fitting TRBD2. CDR3 length: 15 residues. Per the germline V gene, CDR1 is SNHLY and CDR2 is FYNNEI. The V segment lost 6 bases and the J segment 4 bases; nucleotides outside the gene matches: 10. The CDR3 is CASSQESLAVETQYF. CDR3 nucleotides: TGTGCCAGCAGCCAAGAATCACTAGCGGTAGAGACCCAGTACTTC.

V gene TRBV5-1 combines with J gene TRBJ1-1; D unresolved. Trimming pared 6 bases from V and 8 bases from J, leaving 11 bases between. CDR1 is SGHRS and CDR2 is YFSETQ in the germline V gene. This CDR3 is 11 amino acids long. The chain's CDR3 is CASISNVEAFF. The CDR3 DNA reads TGCGCCAGCATCTCTAATGTGGAAGCTTTCTTT.

The chain recombines TRBV2 with TRBJ1-4; 7 bases align to TRBD1. Germline CDR1 reads SNHLY; CDR2 reads FYNNEI. The ends lost 6 bases at V and 5 bases at J; junction bases unmatched: 9. The CDR3 sequence is 15 residues long. CDR3 in amino acids: CASSRQGGKNEKLFF. In DNA, the CDR3 is TGTGCCAGCAGCCGACAGGGCGGGAAAAATGAAAAACTGTTTTTT.

The rearrangement uses TRBV2 and TRBJ2-7; TRBD2 matches at 13 bases. J lost 0 bases, V lost 6 bases, and 2 bases had no gene match. The CDR3 is 15 residues long. Germline CDR1 SNHLY, CDR2 FYNNEI. CDR3 sequence reads: CASRGTSGASYEQYF. The CDR3 DNA follows: TGTGCCAGCAGAGGGACTAGCGGGGCCTCCTACGAGCAGTACTTC.

This clonotype was observed at least ten times. The chain couples TRBV7-6 to TRBJ1-3, with D uncertain. This CDR3 is built from 15 residues. Germline V gene sequence: CDR1 SGHVS, CDR2 FNYEAQ. Trimming left V 1 base short and J 1 base short, with 8 bases between. This CDR3 is CASSLVRDSGNTIYF. In DNA, the CDR3 is TGTGCCAGCAGCTTAGTGCGAGATTCTGGAAACACCATATATTTT.

This clonotype turned up a few times. The chain recombines TRBV6-5 with TRBJ1-2; D gene uncertain. Germline V gene sequence: CDR1 MNHEY, CDR2 SVGAGI. V dropped 5 bases and J dropped 7 bases, with 14 bases sitting between them. The length of the CDR3 is 13 residues. The CDR3 protein is CASSENRGGGYTF. The CDR3 DNA is TGTGCCAGCAGTGAGAATCGGGGAGGTGGCTACACCTTC.

This clonotype was seen ten or more times. The V call is TRBV25-1, the J call TRBJ1-6, with D hard to call. This CDR3 has 15 residues. From germline, CDR1 is MGHDK and CDR2 SYGVNS. Trimming cost V 1 base and J 7 bases, with 11 bases left between them. Written as DNA, the CDR3 is TGTGCCAGCAGTGAATTGATCCCCCGAAATTCACCCCTCCACTTT. Protein product: CASSELIPRNSPLHF.

About this clonotype: The missing conserved phenylalanine or tryptophan at the end of this CDR3 makes a read error likely. The chain is built from TRBV7-2 and TRBJ1-1, with 9 bases matching TRBD1. This CDR3 has 15 residues. V lost 6 bases and J lost 5; bases outside the gene matches: 10. Germline values: CDR1 SGHTA, CDR2 FQGNSA. CDR3 residues: CASSDPGTGPTEAFL. The CDR3 DNA is TGTGCCAGCAGTGACCCGGGGACAGGGCCTACTGAAGCTTTCCTT.

This chain joins TRBV7-2 and TRBJ2-7, with D unclear. The ends were cut back, 5 bases at V and 3 bases at J, with 8 bases in the middle. CDR3 length: 12 amino acids. Germline V gene sequence: CDR1 SGHTA, CDR2 FQGNSA. CDR3 region: CASSREGYEQYF. In DNA, the CDR3 is TGTGCCAGCAGCCGAGAAGGCTACGAGCAGTACTTC.

The chain combines TRBV2 with TRBJ1-4; TRBD1 is a possible D gene (5 bases). V lost 7 bases, J lost 7 bases, and 16 bases lay in between. Per the germline V gene, CDR1 is SNHLY and CDR2 is FYNNEI. The CDR3 totals 14 residues. The CDR3 DNA follows: TGTGCCAGCATCGGCGGGGGACGGAGTGAAAAACTGTTTTTT. Translated: CASIGGGRSEKLFF.

This clonotype was detected many times. The gene calls are TRBV7-9 and TRBJ2-7; perhaps TRBD2 as D (5 bases). The CDR3 is 13 amino acids. Per germline, CDR1 SEHNR and CDR2 FQNEAQ (reference sequence). Trimming took off 7 bases at V and 4 bases at J, with 14 bases between the two ends. In nucleotides, the CDR3 is TGTGCCAGCACCGCGGGCAGCTCGTACGAGCAGTACTTC. It codes for CASTAGSSYEQYF.

There are a few counts of this clonotype. This sequence joins TRBV20-1 and TRBJ1-5, with no clear D. Looked up from germline, CDR1 is DFQATT and CDR2 is SNEGSKA (reference sequence). The CDR3 is 14 amino acids. The V gene lost 1 base and the J gene lost 7 bases, with 14 bases spanning the gap. In DNA, the CDR3 is TGCAGTGCTAGAGGGGGAGGGATTCGACAGCCCCAGCATTTT. It is translated as CSARGGGIRQPQHF.

The chain employs TRBV7-8 and TRBJ2-7, with a tentative D call TRBD1 (5 bases). CDR3 size: 15 residues. V lost 5 bases, J lost 2 bases, and 16 bases lay in between. The germline gives CDR1 SGHVS, CDR2 FQNEAQ. The CDR3 region has the DNA TGTGCCAGCAGCGTCCTAAGGGGCAAAACCTACGAGCAGTACTTC. Amino acids: CASSVLRGKTYEQYF.

The chain couples TRBV23-1 to TRBJ1-5, with 8 positions matching TRBD1. TRBV23-1 is flagged as an ORF with uncertain function. The V and J ends lost 5 bases and 7 bases, in that order; junction bases with no gene match: 4. This CDR3 region has 13 residues. The CDR3 spells CASSTDRAQPQHF. CDR3 nucleotide sequence: TGCGCCAGCAGTACGGACAGGGCCCAGCCCCAGCATTTT.